This TCR beta chain was captured in a study of T cell responses to AZD1222 COVID-19 vaccine. The protocol was immunoSEQ multiplex PCR, while the TCRdb copy is restricted to in-frame clones and leaves out a portion. The sample yields tens of thousands of clones, more than 60% seen once. Regarding the study as a whole: Scientists sampled the repertoires only once the peak T cell response had passed. Females made up more of the donors, who were largely white British, and clonal diversity may have come out too low.

This CDR3 contains 15 residues. Germline CDR1 MDHEN, CDR2 SYDVKM. V lost 7 bases and J lost 7, with 22 bases in between. On this clone itself: Antigen unknown.

The TCR was taken from an adult in good health. The sequenced sample was peripheral blood, obtained on day 0 of AZD1222 vaccination. The chain has TRBV28 and TRBJ1-1; no clear D. CDR3 sequence reads: CASTMASVGFGEAFF. CDR3 nucleotide sequence: TGTGCCAGCACCATGGCGTCAGTCGGATTCGGTGAAGCTTTCTTT.